Included here is one T cell receptor (beta chain) sequence, with context. The target antigen is unknown. The data derive from a study of human T cells and chemical hapten exposure. General study results and limits: DPC sensitization left the count of TCRs above 1 in 1000 unchanged.

Unfractionated whole blood yielded the extracted total RNA. Germline CDR1 LNHNV, CDR2 YYDKDF (reference sequence). Trimming took off 6 bases at V and 5 bases at J, with 16 bases between the two ends. The CDR3 consists of 14 residues. Attachment of unique molecular identifiers to individual cDNA molecules was performed in the library. TCRdb re-analysed the 5' RACE reads in MiXCR, keeping a single row per CDR3 protein. The sample has under 150,000 distinct CDR3 sequences; roughly 18% are singletons. The chain is built from TRBV15 and TRBJ2-5; TRBD1 or TRBD2 may be the D gene (6 bases each). The clonotype originates from a human donor in good health. The CDR3 reads CATRPVGGWETQYF. CDR3 sequence (DNA): TGTGCCACCAGACCTGTAGGGGGGTGGGAGACCCAGTACTTC.